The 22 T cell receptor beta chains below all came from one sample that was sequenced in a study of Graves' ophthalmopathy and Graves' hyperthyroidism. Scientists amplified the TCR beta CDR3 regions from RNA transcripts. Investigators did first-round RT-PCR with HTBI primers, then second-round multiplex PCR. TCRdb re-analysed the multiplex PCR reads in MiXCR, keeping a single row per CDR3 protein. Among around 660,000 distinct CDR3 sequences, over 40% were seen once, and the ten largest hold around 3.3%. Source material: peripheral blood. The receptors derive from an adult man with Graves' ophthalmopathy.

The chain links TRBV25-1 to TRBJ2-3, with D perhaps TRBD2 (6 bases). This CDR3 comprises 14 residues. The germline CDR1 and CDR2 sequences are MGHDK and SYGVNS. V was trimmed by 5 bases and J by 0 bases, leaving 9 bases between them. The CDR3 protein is CASSPSDSTDTQYF. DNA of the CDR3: TGTGCCAGCAGTCCTAGCGATAGCACAGATACGCAGTATTTT.

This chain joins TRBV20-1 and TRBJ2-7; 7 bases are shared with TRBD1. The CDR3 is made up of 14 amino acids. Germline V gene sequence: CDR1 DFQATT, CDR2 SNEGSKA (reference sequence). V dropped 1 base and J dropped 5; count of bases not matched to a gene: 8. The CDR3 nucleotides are TGCAGTGCTAGAGGAGGCAGGGGGTCTAACGAGCAGTACTTC. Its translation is CSARGGRGSNEQYF.

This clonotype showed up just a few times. CDR3 region: CASRRPGGGEQYF. The CDR3 DNA reads as TGTGCCAGCAGACGGCCGGGTGGGGGCGAGCAGTACTTC. The rearrangement uses TRBV6-6 and TRBJ2-7; D could derive from TRBD1 or TRBD2 (5 bases each). CDR1 and CDR2 from the germline V gene are MNHNY and SVGAGI (reference sequence). This CDR3 region has 13 residues. V lost 6 bases, J lost 6 bases, and 15 bases lay in between.

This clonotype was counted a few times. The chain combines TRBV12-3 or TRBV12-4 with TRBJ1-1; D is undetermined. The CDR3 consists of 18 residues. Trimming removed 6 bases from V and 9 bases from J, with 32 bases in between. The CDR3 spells CASSPIGRATTDLRKAFF. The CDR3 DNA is TGTGCCAGCAGCCCCATCGGTAGGGCCACGACCGACCTACGGAAAGCTTTCTTT.

Here the CDR3 DNA reads TGTGCCAGCAACCCAGGGGAACAGGGGGATGGCTACACCTTC. Translation gives CASNPGEQGDGYTF. The rearrangement uses TRBV7-2 and TRBJ1-2; TRBD1 agrees at 8 bases. Germline CDR1 and CDR2: SGHTA and FQGNSA. This CDR3 contains 14 residues. J was trimmed by 6 bases and V by 7 bases; bases with no gene match: 10.

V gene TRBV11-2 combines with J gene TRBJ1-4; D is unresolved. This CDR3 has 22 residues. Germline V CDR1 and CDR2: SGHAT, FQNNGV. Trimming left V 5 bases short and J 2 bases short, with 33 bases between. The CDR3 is CASSPIPGRSDGYTKTNEKLFF. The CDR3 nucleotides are TGTGCCAGCAGCCCGATCCCCGGGAGGTCCGACGGCTACACCAAGACTAATGAAAAACTGTTTTTT. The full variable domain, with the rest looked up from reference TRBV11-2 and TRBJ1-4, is EAGVAQSPRYKIIEKRQSVAFWCNPISGHATLYWYQQILGQGPKLLIQFQNNGVVDDSQLPKDRFSAERLKGVDSTLKIQPAKLEDSAVYLCASSPIPGRSDGYTKTNEKLFFGSGTQLSVL.

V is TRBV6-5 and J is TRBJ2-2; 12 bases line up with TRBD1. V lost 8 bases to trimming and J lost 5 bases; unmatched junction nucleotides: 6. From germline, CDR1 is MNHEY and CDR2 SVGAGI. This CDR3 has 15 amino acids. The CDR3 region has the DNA TGTGCCAGCGGGGACAGGGGGCTCATTACCGGGGAGCTGTTTTTT. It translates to CASGDRGLITGELFF.

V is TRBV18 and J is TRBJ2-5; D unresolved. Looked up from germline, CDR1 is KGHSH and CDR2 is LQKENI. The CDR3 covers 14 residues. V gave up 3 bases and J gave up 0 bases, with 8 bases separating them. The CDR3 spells CASSPTVYQETQYF. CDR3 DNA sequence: TGTGCCAGCTCACCCACAGTGTACCAAGAGACCCAGTACTTC.

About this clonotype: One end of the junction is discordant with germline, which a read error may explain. CDR3 region: CASSPTGPTAPLGYTF. CDR3 in DNA: TGTGCCAGCAGCCCAACAGGGCCGACAGCGCCACTTGGCTACACCTTC. The V call is TRBV5-1, the J call TRBJ1-2; a weak D match, TRBD1 (6 bases). This CDR3 comprises 16 residues. Germline assignment: CDR1 SGHRS and CDR2 YFSETQ.

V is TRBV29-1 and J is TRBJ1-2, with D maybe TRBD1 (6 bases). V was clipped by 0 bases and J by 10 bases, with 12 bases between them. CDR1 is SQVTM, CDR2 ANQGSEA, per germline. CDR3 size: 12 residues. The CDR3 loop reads CSVEENRVSYTF. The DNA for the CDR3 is TGCAGCGTTGAAGAAAACAGGGTATCCTACACCTTC.

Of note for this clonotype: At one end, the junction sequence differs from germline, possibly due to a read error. The CDR3 loop is CAWGGQGYLLNF. The DNA of the CDR3 is TGTGCCTGGGGGGGACAGGGGTATCTTTTGAACTTC. V is TRBV30 and J is TRBJ2-7; 10 bases are a match to TRBD1. The CDR3 is 12 residues long. Germline CDR1 GTSNPN, CDR2 SVGIG (reference sequence).

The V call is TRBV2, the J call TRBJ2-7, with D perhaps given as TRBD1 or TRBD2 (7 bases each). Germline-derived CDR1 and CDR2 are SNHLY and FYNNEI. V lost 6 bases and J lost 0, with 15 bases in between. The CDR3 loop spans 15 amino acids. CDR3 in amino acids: CASRETGRDSYEQYF. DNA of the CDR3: TGTGCCAGCAGGGAGACAGGGAGGGACTCCTACGAGCAGTACTTC. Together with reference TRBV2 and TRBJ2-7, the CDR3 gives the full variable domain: EPEVTQTPSHQVTQMGQEVILRCVPISNHLYFYWYRQILGQKVEFLVSFYNNEISEKSEIFDDQFSVERPDGSNFTLKIRSTKLEDSAMYFCASRETGRDSYEQYFGPGTRLTVT.

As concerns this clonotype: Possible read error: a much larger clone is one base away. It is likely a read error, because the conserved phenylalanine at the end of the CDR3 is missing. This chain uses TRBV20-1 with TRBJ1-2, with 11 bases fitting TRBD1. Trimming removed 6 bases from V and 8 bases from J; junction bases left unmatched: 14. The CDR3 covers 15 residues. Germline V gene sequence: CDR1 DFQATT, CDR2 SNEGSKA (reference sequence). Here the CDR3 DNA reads TGCAGTGCCACCGGGACAGGGGGAATCTGGTGGGGCTACACCCTC. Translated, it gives CSATGTGGIWWGYTL.

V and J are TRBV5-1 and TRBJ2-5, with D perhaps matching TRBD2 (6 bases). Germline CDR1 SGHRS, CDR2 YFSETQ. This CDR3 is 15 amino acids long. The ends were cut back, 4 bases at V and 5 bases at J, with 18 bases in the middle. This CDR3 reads CASSASPLASETQYF. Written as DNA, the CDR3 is TGCGCCAGCAGCGCCTCACCGCTAGCGTCGGAGACCCAGTACTTC.

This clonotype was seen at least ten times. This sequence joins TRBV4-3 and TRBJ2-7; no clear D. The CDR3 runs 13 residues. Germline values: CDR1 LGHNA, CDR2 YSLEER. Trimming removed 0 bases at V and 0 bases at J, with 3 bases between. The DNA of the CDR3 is TGCGCCAGCAGCCAAGAGAACTCCTACGAGCAGTACTTC. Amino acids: CASSQENSYEQYF.

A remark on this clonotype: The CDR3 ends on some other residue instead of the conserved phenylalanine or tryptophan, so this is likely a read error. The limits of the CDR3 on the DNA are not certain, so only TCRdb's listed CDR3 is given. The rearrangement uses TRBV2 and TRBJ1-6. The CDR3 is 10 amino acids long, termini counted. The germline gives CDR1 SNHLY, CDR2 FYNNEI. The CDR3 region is CASSYLALRS.

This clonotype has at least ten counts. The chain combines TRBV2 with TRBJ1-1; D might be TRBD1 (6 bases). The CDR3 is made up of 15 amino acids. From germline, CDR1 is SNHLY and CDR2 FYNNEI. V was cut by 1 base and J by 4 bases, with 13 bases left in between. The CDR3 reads CASSEGRRGITEAFF. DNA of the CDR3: TGTGCCAGCAGTGAAGGCCGTAGGGGGATCACTGAAGCTTTCTTT.

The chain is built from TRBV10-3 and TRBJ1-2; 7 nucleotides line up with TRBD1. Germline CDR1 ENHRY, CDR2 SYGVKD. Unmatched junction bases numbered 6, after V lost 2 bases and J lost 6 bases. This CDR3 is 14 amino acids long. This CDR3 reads CAISEGRGANGYTF. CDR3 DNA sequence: TGTGCCATCAGTGAGGGCAGGGGGGCAAATGGCTACACCTTC.

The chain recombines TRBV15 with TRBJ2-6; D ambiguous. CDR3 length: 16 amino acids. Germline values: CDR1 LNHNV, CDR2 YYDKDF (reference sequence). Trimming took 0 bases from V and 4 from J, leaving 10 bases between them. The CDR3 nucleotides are TGTGCCACCAGCAGAGACAGGTGGACCGGGGCCAACGTCCTGACTTTC. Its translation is CATSRDRWTGANVLTF.

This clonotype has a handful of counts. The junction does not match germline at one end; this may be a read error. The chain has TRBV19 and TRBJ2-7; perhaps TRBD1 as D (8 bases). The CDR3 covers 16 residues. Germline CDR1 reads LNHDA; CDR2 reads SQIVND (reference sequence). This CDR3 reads CASSLGGVGQAYEQYF. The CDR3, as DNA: TGTGCCAGTAGCCTTGGGGGGGTGGGACAGGCCTACGAACAGTACTTC.

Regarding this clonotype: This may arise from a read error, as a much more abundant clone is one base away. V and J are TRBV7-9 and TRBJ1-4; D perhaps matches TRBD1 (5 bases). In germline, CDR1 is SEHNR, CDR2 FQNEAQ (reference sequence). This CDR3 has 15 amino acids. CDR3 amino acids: CAGSFLGGTNEKLFF. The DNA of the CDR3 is TGTGCCGGCAGCTTCCTTGGGGGGACTAATGAAAAACTGTTTTTT.

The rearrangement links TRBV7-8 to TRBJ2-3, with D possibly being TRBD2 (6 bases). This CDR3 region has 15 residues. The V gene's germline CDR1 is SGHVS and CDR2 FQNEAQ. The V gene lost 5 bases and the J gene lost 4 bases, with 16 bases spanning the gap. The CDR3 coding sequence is TGTGCCAGCAGCCCGAGACTAGACCGGCCAGATACGCAGTATTTT. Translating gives CASSPRLDRPDTQYF.